One TCR beta chain is described in this entry. The data were obtained in a study of blood T cell repertoires in COVID-19. Study-wide context: The samples span acute and convalescent COVID-19 from the United States, Italy and Spain. The cDNA or gDNA used as material had been derived from T cells, B-cell-depleted T cells, or PBMCs.

The trim removed 0 bases at V and 1 base at J, leaving 6 bases unmatched. Germline CDR1 GTSNPN, CDR2 SVGIG (reference sequence). This CDR3 spans 19 amino acids. The authors' processing: Amplification with reference gene primers provided the estimates of nucleated cell counts. Repertoires were generated with immunoSEQ multiplex PCR, while TCRdb's copy carries only in-frame clones and drops some. The V and J calls and the clone size are those of that table, but D and trimming were determined from the DNA. The repertoire holds 30,000 to 45,000 clones, with about nine tenths as singletons. The clonotype originates from a man aged 50 or older with active COVID-19. The rearrangement joins TRBV30 to TRBJ2-2, with TRBD2 identical over 15 bases. What was sequenced was peripheral blood. The CDR3 spells CAWSVLGLAGGWNTGELFF. The CDR3 DNA is TGTGCCTGGAGTGTACTAGGACTAGCGGGAGGGTGGAACACCGGGGAGCTGTTTTTT. Using reference TRBV30 and TRBJ2-2 for the parts outside the CDR3, the full variable domain is SQTIHQWPATLVQPVGSPLSLECTVEGTSNPNLYWYRQAAGRGLQLLFYSVGIGQISSEVPQNLSASRPQDRQFILSSKKLLLSDSGFYLCAWSVLGLAGGWNTGELFFGEGSRLTVL.